Below, 23 T cell receptor beta chains from the same sample are listed, as sequenced in a study of monozygotic twins with inflammatory bowel disease. No DNA is given; TCRdb re-called the 5' RACE reads and lists each CDR3 protein once. This sample carries just over 300,000 distinct CDR3 sequences, with 5.6% going to the ten biggest clones. The sequencing input was blood. These receptors were taken from a human donor with ulcerative colitis or Crohn's disease, or a healthy co-twin of an affected twin (not recorded which).

The CDR3: CASSRPLGDGYTF. This chain links TRBV4-1 with TRBJ1-2. Germline assignment: CDR1 MGHRA and CDR2 YSYEKL. The CDR3 totals 13 residues.

The V call is TRBV28, the J call TRBJ1-5; as DNA is missing, the TRBD1 call by TCRdb cannot be tested. This CDR3 spans 13 amino acids. Germline V lookup: CDR1 MDHEN, CDR2 SYDVKM. CDR3 loop: CASRGQTNQPQHF.

The rearrangement links TRBV7-2 to TRBJ2-1; no DNA is available, so the TRBD1 call from TCRdb remains unchecked. The CDR3 is made up of 17 amino acids. The V gene's germline CDR1 is SGHTA and CDR2 FQGNSA. CDR3 residues: CASSLGRSGGTDNEQFF.

The chain has TRBV3-1 and TRBJ2-3; there is no DNA to check the TCRdb D call of TRBD2. The CDR3 runs to 19 residues. CDR1 LGHDT and CDR2 YNNKEL come from the germline V gene (reference sequence). The CDR3 is CASSQYLASGGYGTDTQYF.

This chain connects TRBV7-2 to TRBJ1-5. Germline V CDR1 and CDR2: SGHTA, FQGNSA. This CDR3 comprises 15 residues. The CDR3 is CASSLHAQINQPQHF.

The J gene is TRBJ2-5, the V gene TRBV4-2. Germline assignment: CDR1 LGHNA and CDR2 YNFKEQ. The CDR3 totals 12 residues. The CDR3 sequence is CASSEYQETQYF.

The gene calls are TRBV3-1 and TRBJ1-5; there is no DNA to check the TCRdb D call of TRBD1. The germline V gene has CDR1 LGHDT and CDR2 YNNKEL (reference sequence). The CDR3 is 13 residues long. The CDR3 here is CASTRGLNQPQHF. The full variable domain, completed using reference TRBV3-1 and TRBJ1-5, is DTAVSQTPKYLVTQMGNDKSIKCEQNLGHDTMYWYKQDSKKFLKIMFSYNNKELIINETVPNRFSPKSPDKAHLNLHINSLELGDSAVYFCASTRGLNQPQHFGDGTRLSIL.

The rearrangement uses TRBV20-1 and TRBJ1-2. The CDR3 has 14 amino acids. CDR1 is DFQATT, CDR2 SNEGSKA, per germline (reference sequence). The CDR3 is CSAESPEGRGGYTF.

The J gene is TRBJ2-7, the V gene TRBV7-9; the D call from TCRdb, TRBD2, cannot be confirmed without DNA. Germline lookup yields CDR1 SEHNR and CDR2 FQNEAQ (reference sequence). CDR3 size: 14 residues. The CDR3 loop reads CATAGGTASYEQYF.

The chain has TRBV3-1 and TRBJ2-7; TCRdb returns TRBD2, unconfirmable since there is no DNA. Germline CDR1 and CDR2: LGHDT and YNNKEL (reference sequence). The CDR3 consists of 14 residues. CDR3 protein: CASSRGASGYEQYF.

The chain is built from TRBV5-1 and TRBJ2-7; TCRdb indicates TRBD1, and absent DNA this call remains unverified. CDR1 SGHRS and CDR2 YFSETQ come from the germline V gene. The length of the CDR3 is 14 residues. This chain's CDR3 is CASSLVQATYEQYF.

The chain is built from TRBV6-6 and TRBJ1-5. This CDR3 is 14 amino acids long. Looked up from germline, CDR1 is MNHNY and CDR2 is SVGAGI (reference sequence). CDR3 in amino acids: CASSYTAGEQPQHF.

The rearrangement links TRBV12-3 or TRBV12-4 to TRBJ2-2; TCRdb selects TRBD2, and the lack of DNA leaves this call unchecked. This CDR3 has 15 residues. The CDR3 protein is CASNGLAGLSGELFF.

This chain links TRBV29-1 with TRBJ1-4; the TRBD1 assignment by TCRdb is unverifiable without DNA. Germline-derived CDR1 and CDR2 are SQVTM and ANQGSEA. The CDR3 extends over 17 amino acids. The CDR3 protein is CSVTLPKTGGLNEKLFF.

This chain links TRBV7-2 with TRBJ2-1; the D gene TCRdb calls, TRBD1, cannot be checked with no DNA. Germline CDR1 SGHTA, CDR2 FQGNSA. This CDR3 has 15 amino acids. The CDR3 protein is CASSSRRQGGNEQFF.

The chain uses TRBV6-2 or TRBV6-3 and TRBJ2-1. The CDR3 contains 13 residues. The germline V gene encodes CDR1 MNHEY and CDR2 SVGEGT. CDR3 amino acids: CASSYGGFGEQFF.

V and J are TRBV4-3 and TRBJ2-7; TCRdb selects TRBD1, and the lack of DNA leaves this call unchecked. Germline V CDR1 and CDR2: LGHNA, YSLEER. CDR3 size: 17 residues. CDR3 residues: CASSQVQQGLGAYEQYF.

The V gene is TRBV6-2 or TRBV6-3, the J gene TRBJ2-7. Looked up from germline, CDR1 is MNHEY and CDR2 is SVGEGT. The CDR3 is 15 residues long. The chain's CDR3 is CASSYKDPTYYEQYF.

J is TRBJ1-6 and V is TRBV12-3 or TRBV12-4; the TCRdb call, TRBD1, lacks DNA for checking. This CDR3 has 15 amino acids. The CDR3 sequence: CASSLGTGVGSPLHF.

CDR3 protein: CASSLGGSRAEAFF. The chain links TRBV7-8 to TRBJ1-1. The CDR3 has 14 amino acids. Germline CDR1 SGHVS, CDR2 FQNEAQ. The complete variable domain, with remaining parts taken from reference TRBV7-8 and TRBJ1-1, reads GAGVSQSPRYKVAKRGQDVALRCDPISGHVSLFWYQQALGQGPEFLTYFQNEAQLDKSGLPSDRFFAERPEGSVSTLKIQRTQQEDSAVYLCASSLGGSRAEAFFGQGTRLTVV.

The chain is built from TRBV9 and TRBJ1-6; the TCRdb call, TRBD1, lacks DNA for checking. Germline CDR1 is SGDLS and CDR2 is YYNGEE. There are 14 residues in the CDR3. The CDR3 sequence is CASSVGGGDSPLHF.

V is TRBV6-4 and J is TRBJ2-4; the D gene TCRdb calls, TRBD1, cannot be checked with no DNA. The germline gives CDR1 MRHNA, CDR2 SNTAGT. This CDR3 spans 16 amino acids. This CDR3 is CASMDRTELAKNIQYF.

V gene TRBV6-1 combines with J gene TRBJ2-2; TCRdb's D gene call, TRBD2, goes unchecked for lack of DNA. Germline V CDR1 and CDR2: MNHNS, SASEGT. The CDR3 sequence is 15 residues long. CDR3: CASTTSGGLSGELFF.